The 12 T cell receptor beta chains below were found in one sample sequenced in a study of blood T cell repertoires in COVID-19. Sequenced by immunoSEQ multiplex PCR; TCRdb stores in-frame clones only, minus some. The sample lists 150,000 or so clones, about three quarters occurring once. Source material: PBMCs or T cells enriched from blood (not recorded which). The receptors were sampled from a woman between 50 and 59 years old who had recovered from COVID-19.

The DNA of the CDR3 is TGTGCCAGCAGCCAAGATCAAGACAGGGTTTTCTATGGCTACACCTTC. Translation gives CASSQDQDRVFYGYTF. The J gene is TRBJ1-2, the V gene TRBV4-2, with 7 positions matching TRBD1. J was trimmed by 4 bases and V by 0 bases; bases with no gene match: 8. From germline, CDR1 is LGHNA and CDR2 YNFKEQ. The CDR3 runs to 16 residues.

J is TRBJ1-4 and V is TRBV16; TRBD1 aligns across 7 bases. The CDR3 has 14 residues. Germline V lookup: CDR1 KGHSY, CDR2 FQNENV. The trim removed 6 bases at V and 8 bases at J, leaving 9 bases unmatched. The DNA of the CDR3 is TGTGCCAGCAGTTCCGACAGGGCGGGGGAAAAACTGTTTTTT. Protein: CASSSDRAGEKLFF.

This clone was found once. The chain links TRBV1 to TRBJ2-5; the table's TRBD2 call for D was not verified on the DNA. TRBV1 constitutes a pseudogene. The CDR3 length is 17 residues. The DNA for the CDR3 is TGCACCAGCTCCCACTGCGGCGCATACCCGCCACAAGAGACCCAGTACTTC. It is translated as CTSSHCGAYPPQETQYF.

The CDR3 bases are TGTGCCAGCAGCCAAACGGGTTTCTACGAGCAGTACTTC. This sequence encodes CASSQTGFYEQYF. The chain joins TRBV3-1 (or the pseudogene TRBV3-2) to TRBJ2-7; D unresolved. Deletions cut 2 bases from V and 3 bases from J, with 8 bases between. The CDR3 extends over 13 amino acids. The germline V gene encodes CDR1 LGHDT and CDR2 YNNKEL (reference sequence).

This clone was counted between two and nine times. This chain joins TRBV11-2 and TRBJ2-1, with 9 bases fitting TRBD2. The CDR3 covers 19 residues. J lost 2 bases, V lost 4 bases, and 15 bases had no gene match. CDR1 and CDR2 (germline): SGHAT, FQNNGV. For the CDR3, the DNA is TGTGCCAGCAGCTCTCCCCCCCTAGCGGGAAAAGGGGCCTACAATGAGCAGTTCTTC. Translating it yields CASSSPPLAGKGAYNEQFF.

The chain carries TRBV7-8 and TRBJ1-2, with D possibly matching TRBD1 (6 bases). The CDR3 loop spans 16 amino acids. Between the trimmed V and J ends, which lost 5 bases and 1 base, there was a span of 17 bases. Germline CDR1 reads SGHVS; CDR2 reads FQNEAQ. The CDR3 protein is CASSPAWDTFNYGYTF. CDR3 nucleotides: TGTGCCAGCAGCCCCGCCTGGGACACCTTTAACTATGGCTACACCTTC.

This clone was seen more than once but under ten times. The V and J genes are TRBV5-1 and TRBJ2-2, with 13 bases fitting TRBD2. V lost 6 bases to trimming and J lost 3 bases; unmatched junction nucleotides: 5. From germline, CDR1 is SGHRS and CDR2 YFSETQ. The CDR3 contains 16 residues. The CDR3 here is CASTPGLAGDTGELFF. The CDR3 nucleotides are TGCGCCAGCACCCCAGGACTAGCGGGGGACACCGGGGAGCTGTTTTTT.

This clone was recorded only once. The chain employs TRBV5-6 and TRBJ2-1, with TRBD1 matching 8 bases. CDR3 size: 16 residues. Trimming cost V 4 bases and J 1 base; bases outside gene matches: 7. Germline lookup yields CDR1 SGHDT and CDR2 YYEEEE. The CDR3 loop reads CASSQLQGESYNEQFF. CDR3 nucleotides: TGTGCCAGCAGCCAACTACAGGGGGAGTCCTACAATGAGCAGTTCTTC.

For the CDR3, the DNA is TGTGCCAGCAGCGGAGGACAGGGCGGCAATCAGCCCCAGCATTTT. This encodes CASSGGQGGNQPQHF. The V gene is TRBV25-1, the J gene TRBJ1-5; 8 nucleotides line up with TRBD1. After removal of 6 bases from V and 2 bases from J, the junction contained 6 bases not matched to a gene. The CDR3 covers 15 residues. Germline CDR1 and CDR2: MGHDK and SYGVNS. The whole variable domain, remainder taken from reference TRBV25-1 and TRBJ1-5, is EADIYQTPRYLVIGTGKKITLECSQTMGHDKMYWYQQDPGMELHLIHYSYGVNSTEKGDLSSESTVSRIRTEHFPLTLESARPSHTSQYLCASSGGQGGNQPQHFGDGTRLSIL.

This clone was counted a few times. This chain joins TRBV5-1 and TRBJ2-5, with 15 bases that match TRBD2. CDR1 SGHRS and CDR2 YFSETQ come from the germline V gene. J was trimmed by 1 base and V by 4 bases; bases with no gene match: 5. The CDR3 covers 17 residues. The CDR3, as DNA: TGCGCCAGCAGCGGAGGGACTAGCGGGGGGATCCAAGAGACCCAGTACTTC. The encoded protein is CASSGGTSGGIQETQYF. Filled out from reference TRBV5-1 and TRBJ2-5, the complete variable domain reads KAGVTQTPRYLIKTRGQQVTLSCSPISGHRSVSWYQQTPGQGLQFLFEYFSETQRNKGNFPGRFSGRQFSNSRSEMNVSTLELGDSALYLCASSGGTSGGIQETQYFGPGTRLLVL.

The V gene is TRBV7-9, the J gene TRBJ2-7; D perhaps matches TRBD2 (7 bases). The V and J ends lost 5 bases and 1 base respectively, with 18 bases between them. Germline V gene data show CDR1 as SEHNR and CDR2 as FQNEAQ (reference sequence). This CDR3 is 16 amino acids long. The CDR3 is CASSPRGQRGSYEQYF. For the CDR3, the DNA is TGTGCCAGCAGCCCCCGGGGGCAGCGGGGTTCCTACGAGCAGTACTTC. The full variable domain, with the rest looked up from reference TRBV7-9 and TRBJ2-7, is DTGVSQNPRHKITKRGQNVTFRCDPISEHNRLYWYRQTLGQGPEFLTYFQNEAQLEKSRLLSDRFSAERPKGSFSTLEIQRTEQGDSAMYLCASSPRGQRGSYEQYFGPGTRLTVT.

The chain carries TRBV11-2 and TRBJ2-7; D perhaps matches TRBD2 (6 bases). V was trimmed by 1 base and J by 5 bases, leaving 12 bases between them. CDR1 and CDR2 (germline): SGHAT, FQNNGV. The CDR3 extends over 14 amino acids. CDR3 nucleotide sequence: TGTGCCAGCAGCTTAGTCGGGAGAATCCACGAGCAGTACTTC. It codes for CASSLVGRIHEQYF.